This paragraph reports one TCR beta chain. Its antigen remains unidentified. TCRdb's copy holds only in-frame clones and misses some; the assay was immunoSEQ multiplex PCR. The sample includes some 130,000 clones, 84% of them seen just once. This sample was included in a study of T cell responses to AZD1222 COVID-19 vaccine. Regarding the study as a whole: With dominance at 160-218 and 743-854, vaccine-associated CD4 TCRs spanned spike. Clonal diversity was possibly underestimated; the donors were predominantly white British and more often female. Unmutated regions of variants are reportedly targeted by nearly half of spike-specific TCRs.

The CDR3 totals 13 residues. This chain uses TRBV21-1 with TRBJ1-2; TRBD1 was called by the table and not checked on the DNA. TRBV21-1 is termed a pseudogene. This sequence originates from an adult in good health. Specimen: peripheral blood, collected on day 0 of AZD1222 vaccination. The CDR3 nucleotides read TGTGCCAGCAGCAATTCAGGGAATTATGGCTACACCTTC. This gives the protein CASSNSGNYGYTF.